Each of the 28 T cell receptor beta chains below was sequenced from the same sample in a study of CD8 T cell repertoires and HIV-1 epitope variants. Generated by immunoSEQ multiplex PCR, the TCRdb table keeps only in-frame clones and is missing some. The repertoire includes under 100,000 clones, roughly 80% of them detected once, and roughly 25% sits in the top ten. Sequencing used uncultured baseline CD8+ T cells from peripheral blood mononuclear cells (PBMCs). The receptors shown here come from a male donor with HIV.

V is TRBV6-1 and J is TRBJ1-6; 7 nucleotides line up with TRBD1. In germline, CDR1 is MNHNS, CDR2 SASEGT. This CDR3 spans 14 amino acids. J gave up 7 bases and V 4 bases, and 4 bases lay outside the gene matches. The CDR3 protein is CASSVGQDNSPLHF. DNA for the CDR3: TGTGCCAGCAGTGTCGGACAGGACAATTCACCCCTCCACTTT.

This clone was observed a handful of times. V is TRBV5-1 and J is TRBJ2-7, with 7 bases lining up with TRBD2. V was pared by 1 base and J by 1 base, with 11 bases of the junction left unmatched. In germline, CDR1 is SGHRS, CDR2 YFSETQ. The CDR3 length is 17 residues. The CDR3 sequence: CASSLSSGFADSYEQYF. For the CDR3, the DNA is TGCGCCAGCAGCTTGAGTAGCGGGTTTGCCGATTCCTACGAGCAGTACTTC.

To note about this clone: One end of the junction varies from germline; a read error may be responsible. CDR3 bases: TGTGCTAGCAGCTTAGAGTGGTCACGACAGGGTGCTTTCTTT. Residues: CASSLEWSRQGAFF. This chain links TRBV7-7 with TRBJ1-1; 7 bases match TRBD1. The germline gives CDR1 SSHAT, CDR2 FNYEAQ (reference sequence). The CDR3 has 14 amino acids.

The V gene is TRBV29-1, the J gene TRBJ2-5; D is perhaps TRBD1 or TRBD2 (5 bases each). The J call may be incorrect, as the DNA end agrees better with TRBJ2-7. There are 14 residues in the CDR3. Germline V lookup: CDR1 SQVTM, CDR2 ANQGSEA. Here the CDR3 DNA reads TGCAGCGTTGAAAGAGGGTGGGGCACCTACGAGCAGTACTTC. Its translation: CSVERGWGTYEQYF.

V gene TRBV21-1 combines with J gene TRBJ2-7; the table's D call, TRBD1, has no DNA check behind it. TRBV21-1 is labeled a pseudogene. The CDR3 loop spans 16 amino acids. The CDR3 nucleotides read TGTGCCAGCAGCAGGGGACAGGGGGCGAATCTCTACGAGCAGTACTTC. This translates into CASSRGQGANLYEQYF.

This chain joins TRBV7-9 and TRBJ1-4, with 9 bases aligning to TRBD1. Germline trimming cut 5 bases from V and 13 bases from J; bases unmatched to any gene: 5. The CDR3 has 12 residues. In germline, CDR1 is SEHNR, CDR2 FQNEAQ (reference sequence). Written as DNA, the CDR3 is TGTGCCAGCAGCCCCGACAGGGGGATACTGTTTTTT. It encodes CASSPDRGILFF.

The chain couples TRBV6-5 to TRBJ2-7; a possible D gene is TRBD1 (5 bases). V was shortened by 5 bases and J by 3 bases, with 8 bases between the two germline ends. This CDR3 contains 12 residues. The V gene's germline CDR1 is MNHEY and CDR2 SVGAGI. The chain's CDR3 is CASSPQGYEQYF. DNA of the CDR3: TGTGCCAGCAGTCCCCAGGGCTACGAGCAGTACTTC.

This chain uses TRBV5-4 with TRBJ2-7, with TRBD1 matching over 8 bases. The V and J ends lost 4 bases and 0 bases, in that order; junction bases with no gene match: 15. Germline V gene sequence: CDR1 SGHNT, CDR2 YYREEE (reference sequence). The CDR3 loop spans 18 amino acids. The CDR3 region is CASSPSGTGGLPSYEQYF. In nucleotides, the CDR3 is TGTGCCAGCAGCCCGTCCGGGACAGGTGGTCTCCCCTCCTACGAGCAGTACTTC.

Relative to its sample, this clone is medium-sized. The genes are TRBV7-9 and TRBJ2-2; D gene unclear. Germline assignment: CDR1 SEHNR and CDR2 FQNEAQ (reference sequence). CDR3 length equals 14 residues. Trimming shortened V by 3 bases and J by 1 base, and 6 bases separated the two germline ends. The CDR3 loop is CASSFRGNTGELFF. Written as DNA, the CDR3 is TGTGCCAGCAGCTTTCGCGGGAACACCGGGGAGCTGTTTTTT.

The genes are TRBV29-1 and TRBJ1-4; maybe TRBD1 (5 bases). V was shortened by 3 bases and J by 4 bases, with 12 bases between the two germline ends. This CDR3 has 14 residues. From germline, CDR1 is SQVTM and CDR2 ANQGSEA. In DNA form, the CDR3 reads TGCAGCGTTGACGGGGGGGGAATTAATGAAAAACTGTTTTTT. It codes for CSVDGGGINEKLFF.

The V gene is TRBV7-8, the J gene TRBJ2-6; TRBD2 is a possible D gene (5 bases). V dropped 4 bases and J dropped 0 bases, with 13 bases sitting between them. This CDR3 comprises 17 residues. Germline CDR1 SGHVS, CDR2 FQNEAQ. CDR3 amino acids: CASSWTGPFSGANVLTF. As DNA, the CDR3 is TGTGCCAGCAGCTGGACTGGCCCCTTCTCTGGGGCCAACGTCCTGACTTTC.

CDR3 in amino acids: CASTELQSTNEKLFF. CDR3 nucleotides: TGTGCCAGCACCGAACTACAGTCAACTAATGAAAAACTGTTTTTT. The V call is TRBV6-1, the J call TRBJ1-4; D remains ambiguous. This CDR3 has 15 amino acids. Looked up from germline, CDR1 is MNHNS and CDR2 is SASEGT. Between the trimmed V and J ends, which lost 7 bases and 0 bases, there was a span of 12 bases.

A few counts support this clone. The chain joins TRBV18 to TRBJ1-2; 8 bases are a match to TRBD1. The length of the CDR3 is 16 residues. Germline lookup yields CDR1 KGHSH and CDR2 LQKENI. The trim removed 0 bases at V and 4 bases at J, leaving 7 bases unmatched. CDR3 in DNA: TGTGCCAGCTCACCACCTCGGGACAGGCCAACCTATGGCTACACCTTC. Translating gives CASSPPRDRPTYGYTF.

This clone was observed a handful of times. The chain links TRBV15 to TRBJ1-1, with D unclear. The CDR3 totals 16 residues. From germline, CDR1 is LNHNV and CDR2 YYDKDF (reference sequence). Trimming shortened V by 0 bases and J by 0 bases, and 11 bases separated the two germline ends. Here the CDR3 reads CATSRDSLLMNTEAFF. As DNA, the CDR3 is TGTGCCACCAGCAGAGATTCACTCCTCATGAACACTGAAGCTTTCTTT. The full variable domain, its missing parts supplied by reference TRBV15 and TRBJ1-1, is DAMVIQNPRYQVTQFGKPVTLSCSQTLNHNVMYWYQQKSSQAPKLLFHYYDKDFNNEADTPDNFQSRRPNTSFCFLDIRSPGLGDTAMYLCATSRDSLLMNTEAFFGQGTRLTVV.

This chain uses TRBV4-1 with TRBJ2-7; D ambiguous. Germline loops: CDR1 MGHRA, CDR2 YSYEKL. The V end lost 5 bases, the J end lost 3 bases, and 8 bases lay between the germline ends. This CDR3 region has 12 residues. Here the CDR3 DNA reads TGCGCCAGCAGCGGCACTAACTACGAGCAGTACTTC. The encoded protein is CASSGTNYEQYF.

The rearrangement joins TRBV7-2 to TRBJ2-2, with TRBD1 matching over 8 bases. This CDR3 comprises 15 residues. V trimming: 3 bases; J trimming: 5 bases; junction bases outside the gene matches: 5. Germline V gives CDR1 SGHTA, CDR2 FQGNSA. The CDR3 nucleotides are TGTGCCAGCAGCTTTGGACAGGGTGAAACCGGGGAGCTGTTTTTT. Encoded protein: CASSFGQGETGELFF.

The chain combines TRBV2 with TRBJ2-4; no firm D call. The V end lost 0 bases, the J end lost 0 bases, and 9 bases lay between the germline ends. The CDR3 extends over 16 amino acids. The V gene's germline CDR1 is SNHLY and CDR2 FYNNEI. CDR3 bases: TGTGCCAGCAGTGAAGCCTTGAGAGTAGCCAAAAACATTCAGTACTTC. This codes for CASSEALRVAKNIQYF.

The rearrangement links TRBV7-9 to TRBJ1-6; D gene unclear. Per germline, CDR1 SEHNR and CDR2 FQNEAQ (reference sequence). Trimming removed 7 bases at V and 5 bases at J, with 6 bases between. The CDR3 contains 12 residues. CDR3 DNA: TGTGCCAGCAACAGCCATAATTCACCCCTCCACTTT. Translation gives CASNSHNSPLHF.

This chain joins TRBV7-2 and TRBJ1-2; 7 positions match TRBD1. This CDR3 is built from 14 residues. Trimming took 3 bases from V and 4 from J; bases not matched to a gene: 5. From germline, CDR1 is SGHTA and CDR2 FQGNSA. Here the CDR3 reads CASSFTRDSYGYTF. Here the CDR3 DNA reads TGTGCCAGCAGCTTTACCCGGGACAGCTATGGCTACACCTTC.

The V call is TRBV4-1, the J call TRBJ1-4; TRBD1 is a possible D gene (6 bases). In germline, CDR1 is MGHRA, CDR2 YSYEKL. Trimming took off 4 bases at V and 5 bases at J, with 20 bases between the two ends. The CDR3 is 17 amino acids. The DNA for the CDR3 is TGCGCCAGCAGCCTCCTCCCAACAGGGCTGGGCAATGAAAAACTGTTTTTT. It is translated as CASSLLPTGLGNEKLFF.

CDR3 region: CASSQSDGLRGYTF. CDR3 sequence (DNA): TGTGCCAGCAGCCAAAGCGACGGACTACGGGGCTACACCTTC. The V gene is TRBV28, the J gene TRBJ1-2; unclear D gene. Germline loops: CDR1 MDHEN, CDR2 SYDVKM. The CDR3 is 14 amino acids. The V end lost 6 bases, the J end lost 8 bases, and 19 bases lay between the germline ends.

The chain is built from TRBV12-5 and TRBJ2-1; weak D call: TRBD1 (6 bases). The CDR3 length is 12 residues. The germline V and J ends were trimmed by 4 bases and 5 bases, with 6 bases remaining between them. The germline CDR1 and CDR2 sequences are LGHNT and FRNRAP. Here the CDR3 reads CASGWTDNEQFF. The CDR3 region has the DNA TGTGCTAGTGGTTGGACAGACAATGAGCAGTTCTTC.

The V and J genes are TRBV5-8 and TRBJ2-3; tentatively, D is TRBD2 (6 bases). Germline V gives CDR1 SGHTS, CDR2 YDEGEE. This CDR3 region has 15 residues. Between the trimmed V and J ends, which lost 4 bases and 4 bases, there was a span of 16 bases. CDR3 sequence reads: CASSARGEGPDTQYF. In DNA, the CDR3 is TGTGCCAGCAGCGCCCGCGGGGAAGGCCCAGATACGCAGTATTTT. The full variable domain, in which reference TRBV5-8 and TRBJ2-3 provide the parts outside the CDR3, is EAGVTQSPTHLIKTRGQQATLRCSPISGHTSVYWYQQALGLGLQFLLWYDEGEERNRGNFPPRFSGRQFPNYSSELNVNALELEDSALYLCASSARGEGPDTQYFGPGTRLTVL.

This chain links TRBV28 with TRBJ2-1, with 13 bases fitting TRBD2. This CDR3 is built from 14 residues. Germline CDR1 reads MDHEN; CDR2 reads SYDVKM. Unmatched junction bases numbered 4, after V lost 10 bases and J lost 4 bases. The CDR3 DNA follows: TGTGCCACCAGGACTAGCGGGAGATACAATGAGCAGTTCTTC. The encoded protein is CATRTSGRYNEQFF.

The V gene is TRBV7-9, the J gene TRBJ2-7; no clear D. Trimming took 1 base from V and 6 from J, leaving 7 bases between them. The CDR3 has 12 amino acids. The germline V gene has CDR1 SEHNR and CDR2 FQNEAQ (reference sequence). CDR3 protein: CASSLDDGEQYF. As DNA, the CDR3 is TGTGCCAGCAGCTTAGACGACGGCGAGCAGTACTTC.

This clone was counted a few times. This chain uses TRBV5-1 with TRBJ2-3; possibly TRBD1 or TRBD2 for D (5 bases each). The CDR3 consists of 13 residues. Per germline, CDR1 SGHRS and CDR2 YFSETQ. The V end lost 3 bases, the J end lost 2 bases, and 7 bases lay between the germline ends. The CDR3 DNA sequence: TGCGCCAGCAGCTGGGACCACACAGATACGCAGTATTTT. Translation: CASSWDHTDTQYF.

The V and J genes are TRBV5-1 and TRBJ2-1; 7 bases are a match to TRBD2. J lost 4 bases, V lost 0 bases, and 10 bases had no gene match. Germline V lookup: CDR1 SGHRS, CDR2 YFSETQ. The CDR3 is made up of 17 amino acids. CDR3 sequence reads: CASSLGRLAESYNEQFF. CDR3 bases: TGCGCCAGCAGCTTGGGGCGTCTAGCGGAGTCTTACAATGAGCAGTTCTTC.

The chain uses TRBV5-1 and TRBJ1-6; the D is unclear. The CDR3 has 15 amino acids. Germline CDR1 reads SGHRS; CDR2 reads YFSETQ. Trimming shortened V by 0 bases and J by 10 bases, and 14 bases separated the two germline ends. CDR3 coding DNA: TGCGCCAGCAGCTTGGAAGGCAGGACGAGGTCACCCCTCCACTTT. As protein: CASSLEGRTRSPLHF. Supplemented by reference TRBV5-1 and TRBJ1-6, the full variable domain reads KAGVTQTPRYLIKTRGQQVTLSCSPISGHRSVSWYQQTPGQGLQFLFEYFSETQRNKGNFPGRFSGRQFSNSRSEMNVSTLELGDSALYLCASSLEGRTRSPLHFGNGTRLTVT.